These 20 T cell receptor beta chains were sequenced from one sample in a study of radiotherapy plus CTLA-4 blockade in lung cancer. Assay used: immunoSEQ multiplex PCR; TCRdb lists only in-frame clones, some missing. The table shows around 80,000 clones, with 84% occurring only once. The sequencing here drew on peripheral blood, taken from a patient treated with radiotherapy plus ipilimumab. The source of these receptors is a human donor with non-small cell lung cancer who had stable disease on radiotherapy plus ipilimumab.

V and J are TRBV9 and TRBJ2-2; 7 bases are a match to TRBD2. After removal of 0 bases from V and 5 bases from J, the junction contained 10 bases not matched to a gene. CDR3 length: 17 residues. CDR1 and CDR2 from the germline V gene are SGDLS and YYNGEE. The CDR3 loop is CASSVGPAGTRTGELFF. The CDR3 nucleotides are TGTGCCAGCAGCGTAGGTCCAGCGGGGACCCGTACCGGGGAGCTGTTTTTT.

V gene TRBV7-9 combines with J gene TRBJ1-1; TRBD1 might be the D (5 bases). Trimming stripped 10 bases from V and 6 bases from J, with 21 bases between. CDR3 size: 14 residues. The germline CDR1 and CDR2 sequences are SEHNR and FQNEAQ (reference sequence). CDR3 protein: CATTSDRDRSEAFF. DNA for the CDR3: TGTGCCACCACGAGCGACAGAGATCGTTCTGAAGCTTTCTTT.

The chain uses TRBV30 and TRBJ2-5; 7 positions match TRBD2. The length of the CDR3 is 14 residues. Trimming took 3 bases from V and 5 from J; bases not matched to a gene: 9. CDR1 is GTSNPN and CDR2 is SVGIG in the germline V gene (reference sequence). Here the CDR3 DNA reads TGTGCCTGGAGAGTTAGCGGGTTGGGGGAGACCCAGTACTTC. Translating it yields CAWRVSGLGETQYF.

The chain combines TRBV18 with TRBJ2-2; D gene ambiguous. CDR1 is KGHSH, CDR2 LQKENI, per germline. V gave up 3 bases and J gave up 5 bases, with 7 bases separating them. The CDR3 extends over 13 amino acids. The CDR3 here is CASSPWSTGELFF. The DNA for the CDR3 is TGTGCCAGCTCACCTTGGAGTACCGGGGAGCTGTTTTTT.

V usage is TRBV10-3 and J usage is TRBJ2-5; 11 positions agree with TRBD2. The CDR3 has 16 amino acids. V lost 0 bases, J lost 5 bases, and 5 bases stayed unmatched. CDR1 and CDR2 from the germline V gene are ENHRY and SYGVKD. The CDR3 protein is CAISESKVAGGETQYF. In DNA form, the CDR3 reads TGTGCCATCAGTGAGTCGAAGGTAGCGGGGGGGGAGACCCAGTACTTC.

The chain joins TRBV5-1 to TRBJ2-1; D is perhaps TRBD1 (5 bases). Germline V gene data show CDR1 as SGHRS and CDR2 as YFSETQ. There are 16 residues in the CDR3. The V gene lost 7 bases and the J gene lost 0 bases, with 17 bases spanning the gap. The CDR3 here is CASQLAGKHSYNEQFF. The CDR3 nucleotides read TGCGCCAGCCAATTAGCAGGGAAACACTCCTACAATGAGCAGTTCTTC.

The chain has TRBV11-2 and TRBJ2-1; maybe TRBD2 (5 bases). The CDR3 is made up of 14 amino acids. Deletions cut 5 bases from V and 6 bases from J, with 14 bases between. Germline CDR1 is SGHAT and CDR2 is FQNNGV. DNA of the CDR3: TGTGCCAGCAGCCCACCGGGATTCTTCAATGAGCAGTTCTTC. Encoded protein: CASSPPGFFNEQFF.

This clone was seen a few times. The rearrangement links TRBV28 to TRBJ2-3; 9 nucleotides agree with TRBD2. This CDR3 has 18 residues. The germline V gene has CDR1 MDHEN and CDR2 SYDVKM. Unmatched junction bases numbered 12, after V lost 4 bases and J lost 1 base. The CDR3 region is CASSWVMSSGGRTDTQYF. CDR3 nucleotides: TGTGCCAGCAGTTGGGTAATGAGTAGCGGGGGCCGCACAGATACGCAGTATTTT.

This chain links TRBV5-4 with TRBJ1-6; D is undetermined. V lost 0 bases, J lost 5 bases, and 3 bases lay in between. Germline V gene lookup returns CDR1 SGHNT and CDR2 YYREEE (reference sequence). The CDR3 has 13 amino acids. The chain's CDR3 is CASSLENNSPLHF. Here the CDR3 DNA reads TGTGCCAGCAGCTTGGAGAATAATTCACCCCTCCACTTT.

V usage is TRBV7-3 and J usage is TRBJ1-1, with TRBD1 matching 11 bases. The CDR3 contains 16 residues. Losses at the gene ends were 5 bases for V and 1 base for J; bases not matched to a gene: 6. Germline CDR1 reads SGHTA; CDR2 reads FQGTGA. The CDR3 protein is CASSTAGTGGNTEAFF. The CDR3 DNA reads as TGTGCCAGCAGCACCGCCGGGACAGGGGGGAACACTGAAGCTTTCTTT.

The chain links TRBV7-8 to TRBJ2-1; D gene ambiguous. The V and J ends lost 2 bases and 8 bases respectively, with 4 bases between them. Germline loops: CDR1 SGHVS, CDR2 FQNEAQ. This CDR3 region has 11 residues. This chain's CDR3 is CASSLNDEQFF. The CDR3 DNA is TGTGCCAGCAGCTTAAACGATGAGCAGTTCTTC.

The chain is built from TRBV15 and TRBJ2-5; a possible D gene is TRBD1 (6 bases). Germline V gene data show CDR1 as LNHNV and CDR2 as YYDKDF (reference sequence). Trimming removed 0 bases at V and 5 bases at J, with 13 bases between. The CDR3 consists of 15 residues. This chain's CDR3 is CATSRDSTGEETQYF. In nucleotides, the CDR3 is TGTGCCACCAGCAGAGATTCGACAGGAGAGGAGACCCAGTACTTC.

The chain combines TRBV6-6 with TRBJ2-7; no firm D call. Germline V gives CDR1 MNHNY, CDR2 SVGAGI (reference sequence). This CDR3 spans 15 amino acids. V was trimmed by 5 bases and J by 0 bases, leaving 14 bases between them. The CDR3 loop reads CASSGYGESSYEQYF. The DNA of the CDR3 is TGTGCCAGCAGTGGGTACGGTGAAAGCTCCTACGAGCAGTACTTC.

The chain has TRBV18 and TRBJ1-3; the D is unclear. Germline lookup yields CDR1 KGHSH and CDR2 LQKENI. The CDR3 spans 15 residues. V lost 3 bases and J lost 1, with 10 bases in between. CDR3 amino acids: CASSPGGRSGNTIYF. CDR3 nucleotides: TGTGCCAGCTCACCCGGTGGCAGGTCTGGAAACACCATATATTTT.

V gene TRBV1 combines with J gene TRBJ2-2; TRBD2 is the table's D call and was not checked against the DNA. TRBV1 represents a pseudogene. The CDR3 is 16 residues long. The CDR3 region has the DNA TGCACCAGCAGAAAAACTAGCGGGGGGTTCACCGGGGAGCTGTTTTTT. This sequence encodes CTSRKTSGGFTGELFF.

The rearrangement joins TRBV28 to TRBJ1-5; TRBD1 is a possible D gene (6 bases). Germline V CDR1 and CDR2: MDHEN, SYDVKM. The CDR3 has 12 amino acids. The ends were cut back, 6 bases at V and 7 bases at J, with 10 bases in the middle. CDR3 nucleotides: TGTGCCAGCAGCCCGGGGGGCCAGCCCCAGCATTTT. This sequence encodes CASSPGGQPQHF.

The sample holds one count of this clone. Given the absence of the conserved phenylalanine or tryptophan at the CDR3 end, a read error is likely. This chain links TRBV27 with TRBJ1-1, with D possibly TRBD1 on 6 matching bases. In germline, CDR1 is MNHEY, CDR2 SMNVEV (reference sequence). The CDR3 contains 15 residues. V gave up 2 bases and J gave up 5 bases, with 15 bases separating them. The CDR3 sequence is CASSLGGTGRTEAFL. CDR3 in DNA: TGTGCCAGCAGTTTAGGGGGAACAGGGAGGACTGAAGCTTTCCTT.

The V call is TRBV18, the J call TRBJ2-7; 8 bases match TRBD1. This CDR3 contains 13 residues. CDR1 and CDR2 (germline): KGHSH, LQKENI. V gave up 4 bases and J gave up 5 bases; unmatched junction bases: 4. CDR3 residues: CASSRQGYDEQYF. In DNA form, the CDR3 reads TGTGCCAGCTCACGACAGGGGTACGACGAGCAGTACTTC.

CDR3 amino acids: CASSPRTGYGRNTEAFF. The CDR3 DNA reads as TGCGCCAGCAGTCCCCGGACAGGGTACGGCAGAAACACTGAAGCTTTCTTT. The chain recombines TRBV5-1 with TRBJ1-1, with TRBD1 matching over 8 bases. This CDR3 comprises 17 residues. V trimming: 5 bases; J trimming: 2 bases; junction bases outside the gene matches: 14. The germline V gene has CDR1 SGHRS and CDR2 YFSETQ. The variable domain in full, completed from reference TRBV5-1 and TRBJ1-1, reads KAGVTQTPRYLIKTRGQQVTLSCSPISGHRSVSWYQQTPGQGLQFLFEYFSETQRNKGNFPGRFSGRQFSNSRSEMNVSTLELGDSALYLCASSPRTGYGRNTEAFFGQGTRLTVV.

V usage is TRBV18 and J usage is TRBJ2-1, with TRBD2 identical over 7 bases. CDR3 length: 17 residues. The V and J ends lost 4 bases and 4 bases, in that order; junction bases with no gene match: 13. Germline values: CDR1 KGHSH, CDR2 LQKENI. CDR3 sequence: CASSLTGPGGSYNEQFF. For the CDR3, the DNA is TGTGCCAGCTCACTCACAGGTCCCGGCGGGAGTTACAATGAGCAGTTCTTC.